One and the same sample provided the 8 T cell receptor beta chains below, sequenced in a study of OX40 agonist ivuxolimab in advanced cancers. TCRdb's table, derived via immunoSEQ multiplex PCR, lists solely in-frame clones and lacks some. The sample records around 80,000 clones, roughly 90% being singletons. This specimen was CD4+ or CD8+ T cells sorted from blood, taken in a trial of the OX40 agonist ivuxolimab. The receptors were gathered from an adult with an advanced solid tumor such as melanoma, head and neck, liver or kidney cancer.

This chain connects TRBV7-2 to TRBJ2-3; perhaps TRBD2 as D (6 bases). Germline assignment: CDR1 SGHTA and CDR2 FQGNSA. Trimming shortened V by 1 base and J by 5 bases, and 16 bases separated the two germline ends. This CDR3 spans 16 amino acids. The CDR3 is CASSLGLSGVLDTQYF. DNA of the CDR3: TGTGCCAGCAGCTTAGGCCTTTCGGGAGTTCTAGATACGCAGTATTTT.

The V and J genes are TRBV7-2 and TRBJ2-1; TRBD2 agrees at 7 bases. V trimming: 3 bases; J trimming: 8 bases; junction bases outside the gene matches: 16. The CDR3 is 17 amino acids. Germline values: CDR1 SGHTA, CDR2 FQGNSA. The CDR3 DNA follows: TGTGCCAGCAGCTTTCTATTAGCGGGTGGCGGAGGGGATGAGCAGTTCTTC. It is translated as CASSFLLAGGGGDEQFF. The full variable domain, its missing parts supplied by reference TRBV7-2 and TRBJ2-1, is GAGVSQSPSNKVTEKGKDVELRCDPISGHTALYWYRQSLGQGLEFLIYFQGNSAPDKSGLPSDRFSAERTGGSVSTLTIQRTQQEDSAVYLCASSFLLAGGGGDEQFFGPGTRLTVL.

DNA of the CDR3: TGTGCCAGCAGCTCAGGGACAGGGAACGGAAACACCATATATTTT. Protein product: CASSSGTGNGNTIYF. The V gene is TRBV11-2, the J gene TRBJ1-3; the match to TRBD1 covers 9 bases. V lost 4 bases and J lost 4; bases outside the gene matches: 5. This CDR3 is 15 amino acids long. The germline gives CDR1 SGHAT, CDR2 FQNNGV. Variable domain in full (rest from reference TRBV11-2 and TRBJ1-3): EAGVAQSPRYKIIEKRQSVAFWCNPISGHATLYWYQQILGQGPKLLIQFQNNGVVDDSQLPKDRFSAERLKGVDSTLKIQPAKLEDSAVYLCASSSGTGNGNTIYFGEGSWLTVV.

The rearrangement uses TRBV5-5 and TRBJ1-2; TRBD1 agrees at 7 bases. V was pared by 0 bases and J by 6 bases, with 5 bases of the junction left unmatched. The CDR3 has 14 residues. The V gene's germline CDR1 is SGHKS and CDR2 YYEKEE (reference sequence). The CDR3 DNA follows: TGTGCCAGCAGCTTGGCTACCCAGGGGGATGGCTACACCTTC. As protein: CASSLATQGDGYTF.

The rearrangement joins TRBV7-9 to TRBJ2-7; 8 nucleotides line up with TRBD2. CDR3 length equals 15 residues. J lost 0 bases, V lost 5 bases, and 6 bases had no gene match. The V gene's germline CDR1 is SEHNR and CDR2 FQNEAQ (reference sequence). For the CDR3, the DNA is TGTGCCAGCAGCCAAGGGGCGGGAGGCTCCTACGAGCAGTACTTC. Amino acids: CASSQGAGGSYEQYF.

The V gene is TRBV28, the J gene TRBJ1-5, with 9 bases that match TRBD1. CDR3 length: 14 residues. Germline assignment: CDR1 MDHEN and CDR2 SYDVKM. V lost 6 bases, J lost 2 bases, and 2 bases stayed unmatched. CDR3 loop: CASSTGGGNQPQHF. The CDR3 nucleotides read TGTGCCAGCAGCACAGGGGGCGGCAATCAGCCCCAGCATTTT.

The chain employs TRBV6-1 and TRBJ1-5; 7 bases fit TRBD1. With V trimmed by 6 bases and J by 7 bases, 6 bases remained unmatched. Germline loops: CDR1 MNHNS, CDR2 SASEGT. The CDR3 has 13 amino acids. The CDR3 DNA reads as TGTGCCAGCAGCGGACAGGATGCCCAGCCCCAGCATTTT. It translates to CASSGQDAQPQHF.

This clone was seen once. The chain uses TRBV19 and TRBJ2-7, with 8 bases lining up with TRBD1. The CDR3 has 15 amino acids. V trimming: 5 bases; J trimming: 2 bases; junction bases outside the gene matches: 8. Germline V gene data show CDR1 as LNHDA and CDR2 as SQIVND (reference sequence). The CDR3 protein is CASSPDRGRTYEQYF. The CDR3, as DNA: TGTGCCAGTAGTCCAGACAGGGGCCGTACCTACGAGCAGTACTTC. The full variable domain, rest sourced from reference TRBV19 and TRBJ2-7, is DGGITQSPKYLFRKEGQNVTLSCEQNLNHDAMYWYRQDPGQGLRLIYYSQIVNDFQKGDIAEGYSVSREKKESFPLTVTSAQKNPTAFYLCASSPDRGRTYEQYFGPGTRLTVT.